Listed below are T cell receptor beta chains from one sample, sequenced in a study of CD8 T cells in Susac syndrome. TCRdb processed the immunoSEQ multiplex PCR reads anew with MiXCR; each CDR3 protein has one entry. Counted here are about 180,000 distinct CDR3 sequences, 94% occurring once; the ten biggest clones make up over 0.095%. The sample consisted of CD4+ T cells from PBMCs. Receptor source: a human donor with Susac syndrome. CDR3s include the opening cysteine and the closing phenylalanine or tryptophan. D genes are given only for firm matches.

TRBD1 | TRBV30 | CAWRGRDRQFF
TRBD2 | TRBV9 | CASSYLAGGYNEQFF
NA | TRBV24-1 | CATSDRSAGANVLTF
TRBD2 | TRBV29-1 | CSVAAGSSTDTQYF
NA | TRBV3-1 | CASSQVFLFRRTDNEKLFF
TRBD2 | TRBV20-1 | CSATSGGSTDTQYF
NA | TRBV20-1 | CSASDALQETQYF
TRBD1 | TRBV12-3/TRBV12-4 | CASSSSQGAAETQYF
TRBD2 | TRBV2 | CASSQTSGRETQYF
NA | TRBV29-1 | CSAGGAGQPQHF